This TCR beta chain stems from a study of blood T cells in healthy people across ages (dated by TCRdb to about 2015). In the study overall: In model experiments, roughly one uniquely barcoded TCR beta cDNA molecule per two T cells was captured by template switching. Age-related changes in TCR beta repertoire diversity were measured in the study by deep sequencing normalized with unique cDNA molecular identifiers. Donors were grouped into four age groups: young (average roughly 17 years), middle-aged (roughly 38), aged (over 55) and long-lived (approximately 78). To avoid experimental bias, donors of different ages were randomly spread across the sequencing lanes. The study analyzed two additional independent replicas of 1 million unique cDNA reads from the same blood draw for two donors, one aged 18 to 29 and one aged 80 or older. General study outcomes and caveats: Compared with the aged group, the long-lived group had more naive CD4+ T cells, fewer expanded clones and increased TCR diversity, a pattern suggesting age selection. There was a strong correlation between observed TCR beta diversity and the percentage of naive T cells measured by flow cytometry. Observed TCR beta diversity per million T cells fell roughly linearly with age, and a significant reduction was already apparent by age roughly 40. Estimates of total diversity based on one million sequenced T cells were considered lower bounds and underestimates. Conclusive comparison of naive and antigen-experienced compartments was prevented by the profiling of bulk unsorted PBMCs. Because donor CMV infection status was unknown, age-related changes in expanded clonotypes were potentially confounded.

The CDR3 goes from the cysteine to the phenylalanine over 15 residues. The CDR3 DNA has 45 bases and is translated from base 1. Reading the germline V gene (reference sequence) gives CDR1 LGHDT and CDR2 YNNKEL. Compared with germline, V lacks 4 bases and J lacks 1 base; bases without a gene match: 6. Systemically healthy Caucasian individuals from Russia, about 38 in total and aged roughly 6 to 100 years, were included as donors. Each donor gave 9.5 to 10 milliliters of peripheral blood, drawn into EDTA-treated Vacutainer tubes. Ficoll-Paque density-gradient centrifugation was used to isolate PBMCs, with at least 6.5 million per sample. Total RNA, at least 6 micrograms per sample, was extracted from PBMCs with Trizol reagent. For every donor, an aliquot of PBMCs went through flow cytometry to measure the percentages of naive CD45RAhigh/CD27high T cells. Libraries were made using 5' RACE. Sequencer: Illumina HiSeq 2500. A second PCR of about 6 to 11 cycles was performed with a sample-barcoded 5' primer and a J-beta primer mix. A unique molecular identifier was introduced onto each TCR beta cDNA molecule by a template-switch 5' adaptor carrying 12 random nucleotides. Each sample yielded at least 3 million CDR3-containing paired-end reads. All of the RNA was converted into first-strand cDNA using the Mint cDNA synthesis kit, with a TRBC-specific oligonucleotide serving as the primer. All cDNA was treated with uracil-DNA glycosylase and then went through a first 18-cycle PCR with the universal primers M1SS and BC2_uni_R. On the study's bioinformatics: For normalization, 1 million high-quality reads, each with a distinct molecular identifier, were randomly selected from each sample. Instead of being binned into consensus sequences, reads with shared molecular identifiers were discarded. MiTCR, run with a Q25 quality threshold and the strictest error-elimination algorithm, handled CDR3 identification, clonotype clustering and error correction. A nonparametric unseen species model with Euler transformation was used to estimate a lower bound on total TCR beta diversity. TCRdb redid the processing of the public reads, applying fastp at Q25 and MiXCR, and retained in-frame beta chains. Rows merge per CDR3 protein into single entries with the most common DNA and genes. It is TCRdb's table, rather than the study itself, that gives the V and J calls and clone size. For this sample the table gives about 1,500,000 distinct CDR3 sequences, of which 35% to 45% were detected only once. Clones ranked in the top ten supply 7.9% of the sample.

This clonotype was detected a few times. Its recognized antigen is unknown. The sample holds no much larger clone one base away, and base qualities are not on file. This sequence originates from a woman aged 18-30 years in good health. Sequences were obtained from blood. Recombination connected TRBV3-1 to TRBJ2-5; TRBD2 fits 7 bases in the junction. In nucleotides, the sequence is TGTGCCAGCAGCCGCTGGGACTACCTCCAAGAGACCCAGTACTTC. Its amino acids are CASSRWDYLQETQYF.